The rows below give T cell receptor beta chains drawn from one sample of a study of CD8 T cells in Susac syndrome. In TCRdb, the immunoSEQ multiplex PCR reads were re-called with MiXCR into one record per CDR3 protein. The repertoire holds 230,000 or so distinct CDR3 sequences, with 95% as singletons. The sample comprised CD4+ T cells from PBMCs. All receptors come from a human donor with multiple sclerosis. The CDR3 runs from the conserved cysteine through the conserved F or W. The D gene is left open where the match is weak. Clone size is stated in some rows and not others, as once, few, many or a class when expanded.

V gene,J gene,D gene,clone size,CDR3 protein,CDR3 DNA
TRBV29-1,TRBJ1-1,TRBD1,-,CSVDNRGTEAFF,TGCAGCGTTGATAACAGGGGCACTGAAGCTTTCTTT
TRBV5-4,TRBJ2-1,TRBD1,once,CASSARTGTGEQFF,TGTGCCAGCAGCGCGAGGACAGGGACCGGTGAGCAGTTCTTC
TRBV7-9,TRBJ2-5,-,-,CASSFEWGDQGTQYF,TGTGCCAGCAGCTTCGAATGGGGTGACCAGGGGACCCAGTACTTC
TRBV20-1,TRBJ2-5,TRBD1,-,CSHSPGQLGETQYF,TGCAGCCACAGTCCGGGACAGCTAGGGGAGACCCAGTACTTC
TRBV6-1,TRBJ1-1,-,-,CASSERATTDEAFF,TGTGCCAGCAGTGAAAGAGCTACAACAGACGAAGCTTTCTTT
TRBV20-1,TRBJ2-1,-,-,CSASVLSGSKGEQFF,TGCAGTGCTAGCGTTCTTTCCGGGAGTAAGGGTGAGCAGTTCTTC
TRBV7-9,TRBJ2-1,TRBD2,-,CAVRGRSNNEQFF,TGTGCCGTTCGCGGGAGATCCAACAATGAGCAGTTCTTC
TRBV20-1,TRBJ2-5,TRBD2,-,CSARAASGGPSSRETQYF,TGCAGTGCTAGAGCGGCTAGCGGGGGGCCATCATCACGGGAGACCCAGTACTTC
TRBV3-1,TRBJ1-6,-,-,CASSQGRAGNSPLHF,TGTGCCAGCAGCCAAGGGCGTGCGGGAAATTCACCCCTCCACTTT
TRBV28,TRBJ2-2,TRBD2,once,CASIHGGTTGELFF,TGTGCCAGCATCCACGGGGGGACCACCGGGGAGCTGTTTTTT
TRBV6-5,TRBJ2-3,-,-,CASSAGTLLSDTQYF,TGTGCCAGCAGTGCTGGGACGCTCCTGTCGGATACGCAGTATTTT
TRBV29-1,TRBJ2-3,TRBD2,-,CSATDQRGFTDTQYF,TGCAGCGCAACCGACCAGCGGGGCTTCACAGATACGCAGTATTTT
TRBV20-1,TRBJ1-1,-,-,CSAPDGPGTEAFF,TGCAGTGCGCCCGACGGCCCTGGAACTGAAGCTTTCTTT
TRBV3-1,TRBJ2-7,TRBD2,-,CASSLLAGVNEQYF,TGTGCCAGCAGCCTCCTAGCGGGAGTTAACGAGCAGTACTTC
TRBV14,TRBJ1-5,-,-,CASWWPQHF,TGTGCCAGCTGGTGGCCCCAGCATTTT